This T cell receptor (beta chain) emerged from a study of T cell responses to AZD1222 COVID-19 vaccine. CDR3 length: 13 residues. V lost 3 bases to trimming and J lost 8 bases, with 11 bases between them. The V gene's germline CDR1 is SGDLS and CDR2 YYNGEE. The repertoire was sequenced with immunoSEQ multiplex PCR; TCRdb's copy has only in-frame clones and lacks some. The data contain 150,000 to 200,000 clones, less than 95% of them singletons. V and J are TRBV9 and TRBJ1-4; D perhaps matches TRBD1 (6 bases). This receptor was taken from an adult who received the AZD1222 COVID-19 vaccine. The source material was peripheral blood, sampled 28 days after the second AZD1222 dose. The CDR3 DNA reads TGTGCCAGCAGCGCAGGGGATTGGGAAAAACTGTTTTTT. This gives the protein CASSAGDWEKLFF.